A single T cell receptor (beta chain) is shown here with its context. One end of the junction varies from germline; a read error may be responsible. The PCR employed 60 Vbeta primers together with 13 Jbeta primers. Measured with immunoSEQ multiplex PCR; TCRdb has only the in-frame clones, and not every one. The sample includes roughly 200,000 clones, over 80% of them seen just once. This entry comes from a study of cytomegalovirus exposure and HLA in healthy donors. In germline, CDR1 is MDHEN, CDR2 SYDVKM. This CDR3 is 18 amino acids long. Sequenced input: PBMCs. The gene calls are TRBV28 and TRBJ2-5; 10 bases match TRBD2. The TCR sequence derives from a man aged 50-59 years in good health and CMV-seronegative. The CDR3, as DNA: TGTGCCGGCAGTTCCCGGGGGGCCATAGCGGGAGGTCGGGAGACCCAGTACTTC. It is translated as CAGSSRGAIAGGRETQYF.